Each of the 31 T cell receptor beta chains below was sequenced from the same sample in a study of cytomegalovirus exposure and HLA in healthy donors. PCR involved 60 Vbeta and 13 Jbeta primers. Profiled with immunoSEQ multiplex PCR; TCRdb holds only in-frame clones, not every one. The sample consists of about 130,000 clones, approximately 8.8% of them appearing once. The sample consisted of PBMCs. The receptors stem from a man in his forties or fifties in good health and CMV-seronegative.

This clone has just a few counts. V gene TRBV6-1 combines with J gene TRBJ1-2; D call uncertain. Germline CDR1 is MNHNS and CDR2 is SASEGT. The length of the CDR3 is 14 residues. V lost 5 bases and J 3 bases, leaving 13 bases between the germline ends. CDR3 loop: CASSPTRQDYGYTF. The CDR3, as DNA: TGTGCCAGCAGTCCGACGCGGCAAGACTATGGCTACACCTTC.

The table lists this clone with a few counts. V usage is TRBV11-2 and J usage is TRBJ1-5; perhaps TRBD1 as D (5 bases). V lost 0 bases, J lost 6 bases, and 15 bases lay in between. The germline gives CDR1 SGHAT, CDR2 FQNNGV. CDR3 size: 16 residues. The CDR3 reads CASSLDSAGGIQPQHF. The CDR3 nucleotides read TGTGCCAGCAGCTTAGATAGCGCTGGGGGGATTCAGCCCCAGCATTTT.

The gene calls are TRBV5-1 and TRBJ1-3; the D gene is possibly TRBD1 (5 bases). The CDR3 length is 15 residues. Trimming cost V 1 base and J 2 bases, with 10 bases left between them. The germline CDR1 and CDR2 sequences are SGHRS and YFSETQ. The CDR3 DNA follows: TGCGCCAGCAGCTTGAGGGGTCTAGCTGGAAACACCATATATTTT. Amino acid sequence: CASSLRGLAGNTIYF.

This clone was seen a handful of times. V gene TRBV21-1 combines with J gene TRBJ1-5. TRBV21-1 is a known pseudogene. The CDR3 sequence is 13 residues long. The CDR3 bases are TGTGCCAGCACCCAGGGAGGGAATCAGCCCCAGCATTTT. Translation gives CASTQGGNQPQHF.

The rearrangement uses TRBV6-1 and TRBJ1-1; 9 nucleotides match TRBD1. The ends lost 8 bases at V and 4 bases at J; junction bases unmatched: 11. The germline V gene encodes CDR1 MNHNS and CDR2 SASEGT. This CDR3 is 15 amino acids long. The CDR3 sequence is CASVPGQGWSTEAFF. Here the CDR3 DNA reads TGTGCCAGCGTCCCGGGACAGGGTTGGAGCACTGAAGCTTTCTTT.

This clone occurred a few times. V usage is TRBV7-2 and J usage is TRBJ2-3; 8 bases align to TRBD2. The CDR3 is made up of 15 amino acids. V shed 1 base and J 1 base; nucleotides not matched to a gene: 1. CDR1 is SGHTA, CDR2 FQGNSA, per germline. This chain's CDR3 is CASSLETSGTDTQYF. For the CDR3, the DNA is TGTGCCAGCAGCTTAGAGACTAGCGGCACAGATACGCAGTATTTT.

In its sample, this clone was seen a few times. This sequence joins TRBV5-1 and TRBJ1-2; 8 positions agree with TRBD1. CDR3 size: 14 residues. The germline V gene encodes CDR1 SGHRS and CDR2 YFSETQ. V lost 4 bases and J lost 3; bases outside the gene matches: 5. The CDR3 reads CASSPQGEDYGYTF. CDR3 bases: TGCGCCAGCAGCCCACAGGGGGAGGACTATGGCTACACCTTC.

The chain combines TRBV7-9 with TRBJ2-7, with D possibly TRBD2 on 5 matching bases. Germline CDR1 reads SEHNR; CDR2 reads FQNEAQ (reference sequence). The CDR3 has 13 amino acids. V lost 5 bases and J 3 bases, leaving 11 bases between the germline ends. The CDR3 region is CASSPASFYEQYF. CDR3 nucleotides: TGTGCCAGCAGCCCGGCTAGCTTCTACGAGCAGTACTTC.

There are a few counts of this clone. The rearrangement joins TRBV19 to TRBJ1-2, with 8 bases matching TRBD1. The germline V gene has CDR1 LNHDA and CDR2 SQIVND (reference sequence). The J segment lost 2 bases and the V segment lost 7 bases, leaving 6 bases of the junction unmatched. The CDR3 is 14 amino acids. CDR3 nucleotides: TGTGCCAGTATTGGGACAGGACAAAACTATGGCTACACCTTC. Residues: CASIGTGQNYGYTF.

This clone was observed a handful of times. V is TRBV2 and J is TRBJ1-2; D might be TRBD1 (6 bases). V was cut by 5 bases and J by 4 bases, with 14 bases left in between. Germline V gene lookup returns CDR1 SNHLY and CDR2 FYNNEI. This CDR3 is built from 14 residues. DNA of the CDR3: TGTGCCAGCAGTCCTTACAGGGTTACCTATGGCTACACCTTC. It translates to CASSPYRVTYGYTF.

The table lists this clone with a few counts. The CDR3 DNA is TGTGCCAGTAGTGTCACCGCCGCAGGCTATGGCTACACCTTC. Translated: CASSVTAAGYGYTF. The chain joins TRBV19 to TRBJ1-2; D gene unclear. Germline V gives CDR1 LNHDA, CDR2 SQIVND (reference sequence). V shed 5 bases and J shed 4 bases, with 14 bases lying between them. This CDR3 is 14 amino acids long.

In this sample, this clone turned up a few times. The gene calls are TRBV7-2 and TRBJ1-5; 8 bases fit TRBD1. J gave up 2 bases and V 5 bases, and 5 bases lay outside the gene matches. From germline, CDR1 is SGHTA and CDR2 FQGNSA. This CDR3 has 15 amino acids. The CDR3 sequence is CASSSRGLGNQPQHF. The CDR3 DNA sequence: TGTGCCAGCAGCAGCAGGGGGCTCGGCAATCAGCCCCAGCATTTT.

The V gene is TRBV9, the J gene TRBJ2-1, with 13 bases lining up with TRBD2. The CDR3 loop spans 15 amino acids. The trim removed 3 bases at V and 9 bases at J, leaving 6 bases unmatched. Per the germline V gene, CDR1 is SGDLS and CDR2 is YYNGEE. The CDR3 DNA sequence: TGTGCCAGCAGCGAACTAGCGGGGGGGTACGTTGAGCAGTTCTTC. It is translated as CASSELAGGYVEQFF.

This chain uses TRBV18 with TRBJ2-7, with 10 bases matching TRBD1. Germline V gene data show CDR1 as KGHSH and CDR2 as LQKENI. Trimming cost V 5 bases and J 1 base; bases outside gene matches: 5. The CDR3 totals 15 residues. The chain's CDR3 is CASSRTGGVSYEQYF. In DNA, the CDR3 is TGTGCCAGCTCAAGGACAGGGGGAGTTTCCTACGAGCAGTACTTC.

The CDR3 bases are TGTGCCAGTAGTGCACAGAAGAACACTGAAGCTTTCTTT. This sequence encodes CASSAQKNTEAFF. This sequence joins TRBV19 and TRBJ1-1, with D uncertain. The CDR3 has 13 amino acids. CDR1 is LNHDA, CDR2 SQIVND, per germline (reference sequence). Between the trimmed V and J ends, which lost 5 bases and 1 base, there was a span of 8 bases. The full variable domain, with the rest looked up from reference TRBV19 and TRBJ1-1, is DGGITQSPKYLFRKEGQNVTLSCEQNLNHDAMYWYRQDPGQGLRLIYYSQIVNDFQKGDIAEGYSVSREKKESFPLTVTSAQKNPTAFYLCASSAQKNTEAFFGQGTRLTVV.

Only a few counts were recorded for this clone. This chain links TRBV9 with TRBJ1-4, with 8 positions matching TRBD1. The CDR3 is 18 amino acids. V dropped 3 bases and J dropped 0; count of bases not matched to a gene: 10. Germline V gene sequence: CDR1 SGDLS, CDR2 YYNGEE. The CDR3 here is CASSGSTGADSTNEKLFF. The CDR3 region has the DNA TGTGCCAGCAGCGGCTCGACAGGGGCGGATTCAACTAATGAAAAACTGTTTTTT.

This clone was counted between two and nine times. The chain uses TRBV30 and TRBJ1-2; D gene unclear. V was cut by 2 bases and J by 5 bases, with 9 bases left in between. The germline gives CDR1 GTSNPN, CDR2 SVGIG (reference sequence). This CDR3 has 12 amino acids. The CDR3 reads CAWSHSSYGYTF. Written as DNA, the CDR3 is TGTGCCTGGAGTCACTCCTCTTATGGCTACACCTTC.

The chain is built from TRBV2 and TRBJ2-4; D possibly corresponds to TRBD1 (7 bases). V was pared by 10 bases and J by 1 base, with 17 bases between. Germline lookup yields CDR1 SNHLY and CDR2 FYNNEI. The CDR3 contains 15 residues. CDR3 sequence: CATAGQEGAKNIQYF. As DNA, the CDR3 is TGTGCCACGGCCGGACAGGAGGGTGCCAAAAACATTCAGTACTTC.

This chain connects TRBV5-4 to TRBJ2-1, with 9 bases that match TRBD2. J lost 8 bases, V lost 4 bases, and 10 bases had no gene match. This CDR3 has 15 residues. Looked up from germline, CDR1 is SGHNT and CDR2 is YYREEE (reference sequence). The CDR3 bases are TGTGCCAGCAGCCCGAGGGGCGGGGGGGACTATGAGCAGTTCTTC. Encoded protein: CASSPRGGGDYEQFF.

Of note for this clone: The junction differs from germline at one of its ends, possibly a read error. J is TRBJ1-2 and V is TRBV4-1, with TRBD1 matching 9 bases. The CDR3 extends over 16 amino acids. Germline V gene data show CDR1 as MGHRA and CDR2 as YSYEKL. The CDR3 region has the DNA TGCGCCAGCAGCAAAGAGGGACAGGGCAGTGGCTATGGCTACACCTTC. This codes for CASSKEGQGSGYGYTF.

Only a few counts were recorded for this clone. The sample carries other DNA sequences with the same CDR3. V usage is TRBV5-8 and J usage is TRBJ2-2; D ambiguous. The V and J ends lost 0 bases and 4 bases respectively, with 4 bases between them. The germline CDR1 and CDR2 sequences are SGHTS and YDEGEE. The CDR3 extends over 13 amino acids. As DNA, the CDR3 is TGTGCCAGCAGCTTGGCCTTCACCGGGGAGCTGTTTTTT. Translating it yields CASSLAFTGELFF.

This chain joins TRBV29-1 and TRBJ2-1; 8 nucleotides line up with TRBD2. The CDR3 runs to 12 residues. Trimming cost V 7 bases and J 2 bases; bases outside gene matches: 1. CDR1 and CDR2 from the germline V gene are SQVTM and ANQGSEA. This CDR3 reads CSAGGAYNEQFF. Written as DNA, the CDR3 is TGCAGCGCCGGGGGGGCCTACAATGAGCAGTTCTTC.

There are a few counts of this clone. The chain carries TRBV6-6 and TRBJ2-1, with D tentatively TRBD1 (5 bases). The CDR3 contains 15 residues. Per the germline V gene, CDR1 is MNHNY and CDR2 is SVGAGI (reference sequence). V was shortened by 6 bases and J by 6 bases, with 18 bases between the two germline ends. CDR3: CASSPGTGRVNEQFF. For the CDR3, the DNA is TGTGCCAGCAGCCCTGGTACAGGAAGGGTCAATGAGCAGTTCTTC.

This chain connects TRBV13 to TRBJ2-7; D perhaps matches TRBD2 (5 bases). Germline-derived CDR1 and CDR2 are PRHDT and FYEKMQ (reference sequence). The V and J ends lost 2 bases and 5 bases respectively, with 13 bases between them. This CDR3 contains 14 residues. CDR3 region: CASSLRELGNEQYF. In DNA, the CDR3 is TGTGCCAGCAGCTTAAGGGAGCTAGGCAACGAGCAGTACTTC.

Concerning this clone: At the DNA level, this CDR3 is encoded by other sequences in the same sample as well. The chain carries TRBV6-1 and TRBJ2-2, with TRBD2 matching 9 bases. Germline V CDR1 and CDR2: MNHNS, SASEGT. This CDR3 has 17 residues. Germline trimming cut 3 bases from V and 4 bases from J; bases unmatched to any gene: 9. CDR3 in amino acids: CASSDLAGGRGTGELFF. CDR3 in DNA: TGTGCCAGCAGTGATTTGGCGGGGGGGAGAGGCACCGGGGAGCTGTTTTTT.

This clone occurred a few times. The CDR3: CASRLQGSEPQHF. CDR3 nucleotides: TGTGCCAGCAGGTTACAGGGATCTGAGCCCCAGCATTTT. The genes are TRBV28 and TRBJ1-5, with a tentative D call TRBD1 (6 bases). The V and J ends lost 6 bases and 8 bases respectively, with 14 bases between them. The germline V gene has CDR1 MDHEN and CDR2 SYDVKM. CDR3 length: 13 residues. Complete variable domain (other parts from reference TRBV28 and TRBJ1-5): DVKVTQSSRYLVKRTGEKVFLECVQDMDHENMFWYRQDPGLGLRLIYFSYDVKMKEKGDIPEGYSVSREKKERFSLILESASTNQTSMYLCASRLQGSEPQHFGDGTRLSIL.

This clone occurred a few times. The chain has TRBV4-1 and TRBJ2-7; tentative D call: TRBD1 (6 bases). With 1 base removed from V and 5 bases from J, the gap between germline ends came to 18 bases. CDR1 and CDR2 from the germline V gene are MGHRA and YSYEKL. There are 16 residues in the CDR3. CDR3 nucleotides: TGCGCCAGCAGCCAAGCGTGGACAGCCCAATTCGACGAGCAGTACTTC. It translates to CASSQAWTAQFDEQYF.

The CDR3 DNA sequence: TGTGCCAGCAGCGTTCGGAGCTCCTATAATTCACCCCTCCACTTT. Translated: CASSVRSSYNSPLHF. The genes are TRBV9 and TRBJ1-6; no definite D call. V was clipped by 2 bases and J by 0 bases, with 6 bases between them. Per germline, CDR1 SGDLS and CDR2 YYNGEE. There are 15 residues in the CDR3.

This clone was detected only a few times. The J gene is TRBJ1-4, the V gene TRBV5-4, with D perhaps matching TRBD1 (5 bases). CDR3 size: 14 residues. V gave up 1 base and J gave up 8 bases, with 12 bases separating them. CDR1 is SGHNT and CDR2 is YYREEE in the germline V gene (reference sequence). Here the CDR3 DNA reads TGTGCCAGCAGCTTGAAGGGGATGGGCGAAAAACTGTTTTTT. It specifies CASSLKGMGEKLFF.

This clone was recorded a few times. This chain connects TRBV18 to TRBJ1-1; 7 bases map to TRBD1. Germline-derived CDR1 and CDR2 are KGHSH and LQKENI. The CDR3 has 16 residues. V dropped 3 bases and J dropped 5; count of bases not matched to a gene: 12. The CDR3 nucleotides read TGTGCCAGCTCACCCCTCGCGACAGGGCGAGGGACTGAAGCTTTCTTT. It encodes CASSPLATGRGTEAFF.

This clone has a handful of counts. Different DNA sequences within this sample yield the same CDR3. The V gene is TRBV11-3, the J gene TRBJ2-1; 7 bases fit TRBD2. Germline V gives CDR1 SGHNT, CDR2 YENEEA. The CDR3 contains 14 residues. The V segment lost 1 base and the J segment 4 bases; nucleotides outside the gene matches: 1. CDR3 in DNA: TGTGCCAGCAGCTTAGCGGGGGGTTACAATGAGCAGTTCTTC. This encodes CASSLAGGYNEQFF.